These 21 T cell receptor beta chains were sequenced from one sample in a study of beta chain features in type 1 diabetes. The antigens for these receptors are not known. Study-level points and caveats: All four CD4+ subsets from Type 1 diabetes patients carried moderately but significantly shorter TCRB CDR3s.

Since all of the isolated RNA was reverse transcribed, expressed TCRB transcripts were what got sequenced. This table comes from immunoSEQ multiplex PCR, and its TCRdb copy is limited to in-frame clones, with some not included. The table has about 28,000 clones, less than 75% seen once; the top ten hold over 2%. Sequencing used Tregs from blood. The receptors here all came from a woman in her 30s with type 1 diabetes.

J is TRBJ2-7 and V is TRBV5-1; unclear D gene. The CDR3 extends over 13 amino acids. Trimming shortened V by 0 bases and J by 3 bases, and 7 bases separated the two germline ends. CDR1 and CDR2 from the germline V gene are SGHRS and YFSETQ. CDR3 sequence: CASSLVGRYEQYF. As DNA, the CDR3 is TGCGCCAGCAGCTTGGTGGGCCGCTACGAGCAGTACTTC.

Only one count was recorded for this clone. The chain couples TRBV29-1 to TRBJ2-3; 7 nucleotides agree with TRBD1. CDR3 length equals 13 residues. Germline assignment: CDR1 SQVTM and CDR2 ANQGSEA. V lost 2 bases, J lost 5 bases, and 4 bases stayed unmatched. The CDR3 region is CSVEPQGVDTQYF. DNA for the CDR3: TGCAGCGTTGAACCCCAGGGGGTAGATACGCAGTATTTT.

This chain connects TRBV6-6 to TRBJ2-5; 8 bases are a match to TRBD2. The ends lost 6 bases at V and 3 bases at J; junction bases unmatched: 6. In germline, CDR1 is MNHNY, CDR2 SVGAGI (reference sequence). The CDR3 extends over 14 amino acids. In nucleotides, the CDR3 is TGTGCCAGCAGCACGAGGGGACTAGAAGAGACCCAGTACTTC. This sequence encodes CASSTRGLEETQYF.

The rearrangement uses TRBV10-3 and TRBJ1-1, with 8 bases that match TRBD1. CDR1 and CDR2 from the germline V gene are ENHRY and SYGVKD. J was trimmed by 5 bases and V by 8 bases; bases with no gene match: 10. This CDR3 has 14 amino acids. CDR3 loop: CAIGRQGTGTEAFF. The DNA for the CDR3 is TGTGCCATCGGGCGACAGGGGACGGGGACTGAAGCTTTCTTT.

The V and J genes are TRBV28 and TRBJ2-7; 9 nucleotides match TRBD1. The CDR3 is made up of 16 amino acids. The germline CDR1 and CDR2 sequences are MDHEN and SYDVKM. DNA for the CDR3: TGTGCAAGCCAAACATTTCCGGGACAGGGCTCCTACGAGCAGTACTTC. Translating gives CASQTFPGQGSYEQYF.

V usage is TRBV2 and J usage is TRBJ1-5; 9 bases map to TRBD1. Unmatched junction bases numbered 7, after V lost 6 bases and J lost 7 bases. The CDR3 is 14 residues long. Germline CDR1 SNHLY, CDR2 FYNNEI. CDR3 bases: TGTGCCAGCAGCGGGACAGGGTGGGGACAGCCCCAGCATTTT. Its translation is CASSGTGWGQPQHF.

In the case of this clone: This same CDR3 is encoded by further DNA sequences in the sample. This chain links TRBV27 with TRBJ1-2; no firm D call. Germline CDR1 MNHEY, CDR2 SMNVEV (reference sequence). V dropped 2 bases and J dropped 2 bases, with 12 bases sitting between them. The CDR3 spans 15 residues. The CDR3 bases are TGTGCCAGCAGTTTAAACTTGGGCACCAACTATGGCTACACCTTC. Its protein product is CASSLNLGTNYGYTF.

The chain is built from TRBV27 and TRBJ1-1, with 7 nucleotides matching TRBD1. V lost 5 bases to trimming and J lost 4 bases; unmatched junction nucleotides: 10. The germline V gene has CDR1 MNHEY and CDR2 SMNVEV (reference sequence). CDR3 size: 15 residues. CDR3 sequence: CASSRQGWTVTEAFF. The CDR3 DNA reads TGTGCCAGCAGTCGACAGGGTTGGACGGTCACTGAAGCTTTCTTT.

The chain has TRBV7-3 and TRBJ2-1; 9 nucleotides match TRBD2. The CDR3 is 14 residues long. J lost 6 bases, V lost 5 bases, and 5 bases had no gene match. The germline gives CDR1 SGHTA, CDR2 FQGTGA. CDR3 in DNA: TGTGCCAGCAGCCATGGGACTAGCTCCAATGAGCAGTTCTTC. Its translation: CASSHGTSSNEQFF.

The chain joins TRBV5-1 to TRBJ1-1; TRBD1 aligns across 11 bases. The ends lost 4 bases at V and 4 bases at J; junction bases unmatched: 3. There are 14 residues in the CDR3. Germline V gene lookup returns CDR1 SGHRS and CDR2 YFSETQ. The CDR3: CASSRGQGGTEAFF. CDR3 nucleotide sequence: TGCGCCAGCAGCCGGGGACAGGGGGGCACTGAAGCTTTCTTT.

The V call is TRBV5-1, the J call TRBJ2-7, with 12 bases aligning to TRBD1. This CDR3 has 21 residues. CDR1 is SGHRS and CDR2 is YFSETQ in the germline V gene. With V trimmed by 0 bases and J by 4 bases, 20 bases remained unmatched. The CDR3 nucleotides read TGCGCCAGCAGCTTGGGTCGATGGGACAGGGGGCGTGAAAGGGCGTCTTACGAGCAGTACTTC. Protein sequence: CASSLGRWDRGRERASYEQYF.

This chain connects TRBV7-3 to TRBJ2-5; perhaps TRBD2 as D (6 bases). Germline assignment: CDR1 SGHTA and CDR2 FQGTGA. Trimming left V 3 bases short and J 2 bases short, with 13 bases between. There are 15 residues in the CDR3. For the CDR3, the DNA is TGTGCCAGCAGCTTCACCGGGACTGTACAAGAGACCCAGTACTTC. Its translation is CASSFTGTVQETQYF.

This clone was seen a handful of times. This chain connects TRBV5-8 to TRBJ2-5; 7 nucleotides line up with TRBD2. Germline V gene data show CDR1 as SGHTS and CDR2 as YDEGEE. The CDR3 spans 16 residues. After removal of 4 bases from V and 5 bases from J, the junction contained 14 bases not matched to a gene. CDR3 region: CASSHRAGRGRETQYF. The CDR3 nucleotides read TGTGCCAGCAGCCACCGTGCGGGGAGGGGTCGTGAGACCCAGTACTTC.

The chain combines TRBV5-4 with TRBJ2-7, with 12 bases identical to TRBD1. Trimming removed 4 bases from V and 9 bases from J; junction bases left unmatched: 8. Germline CDR1 and CDR2: SGHNT and YYREEE (reference sequence). The CDR3 is 14 amino acids. The CDR3, as DNA: TGTGCCAGCAGCCAGGGACAGGGGGCGTTTGGGCAGTACTTC. The encoded protein is CASSQGQGAFGQYF.

The V and J genes are TRBV7-2 and TRBJ2-5, with TRBD1 matching 7 bases. Germline-derived CDR1 and CDR2 are SGHTA and FQGNSA. The CDR3 is 17 amino acids. Trimming at V came to 5 bases and at J to 8 bases, leaving 20 bases not matched to a gene. CDR3 sequence (DNA): TGTGCCAGCAGCCCGAGAGCTGGGACAGTTCTAAAGGAAACCCAGTACTTC. Translating it yields CASSPRAGTVLKETQYF.

The chain uses TRBV5-1 and TRBJ2-5, with TRBD2 identical over 9 bases. Trimming took 6 bases from V and 1 from J; bases not matched to a gene: 4. This CDR3 has 14 residues. Germline-derived CDR1 and CDR2 are SGHRS and YFSETQ. Here the CDR3 reads CASNSGRPQETQYF. In DNA, the CDR3 is TGCGCCAGCAACAGCGGGAGGCCCCAAGAGACCCAGTACTTC. Full variable domain (outside the CDR3, taken from reference TRBV5-1 and TRBJ2-5): KAGVTQTPRYLIKTRGQQVTLSCSPISGHRSVSWYQQTPGQGLQFLFEYFSETQRNKGNFPGRFSGRQFSNSRSEMNVSTLELGDSALYLCASNSGRPQETQYFGPGTRLLVL.

This clone was observed a few times. V usage is TRBV7-8 and J usage is TRBJ2-7; TRBD2 aligns across 11 bases. The germline CDR1 and CDR2 sequences are SGHVS and FQNEAQ. J was trimmed by 11 bases and V by 5 bases; bases with no gene match: 8. The CDR3 is 13 residues long. The CDR3 reads CASSDGTSGREYF. DNA for the CDR3: TGTGCCAGCAGCGATGGGACTAGCGGACGGGAGTACTTC.

The chain links TRBV11-2 to TRBJ2-5, with D possibly TRBD2 on 6 matching bases. The CDR3 is 15 residues long. V was shortened by 0 bases and J by 7 bases, with 15 bases between the two germline ends. Germline V gene data show CDR1 as SGHAT and CDR2 as FQNNGV. In DNA form, the CDR3 reads TGTGCCAGCAGCTTAGATCGCCGCGGGGCAGGGACCCAGTACTTC. Translation gives CASSLDRRGAGTQYF.

This clone has only a few counts. The chain has TRBV2 and TRBJ2-1; 11 nucleotides agree with TRBD2. From germline, CDR1 is SNHLY and CDR2 FYNNEI. This CDR3 is built from 13 residues. Trimming took 5 bases from V and 14 from J; bases not matched to a gene: 8. The CDR3 region has the DNA TGTGCCAGCAGTTTGGGACTAGCGGACAGTGAGTTCTTC. This translates into CASSLGLADSEFF. Looking up the rest from reference TRBV2 and TRBJ2-1 gives the full variable domain: EPEVTQTPSHQVTQMGQEVILRCVPISNHLYFYWYRQILGQKVEFLVSFYNNEISEKSEIFDDQFSVERPDGSNFTLKIRSTKLEDSAMYFCASSLGLADSEFFGPGTRLTVL.

J is TRBJ2-6 and V is TRBV19; D might be TRBD2 (6 bases). CDR1 and CDR2 (germline): LNHDA, SQIVND (reference sequence). The length of the CDR3 is 15 residues. Trimming removed 4 bases at V and 2 bases at J, with 9 bases between. The chain's CDR3 is CASSNGGAGANVLTF. The CDR3 nucleotides are TGTGCCAGTAGTAATGGAGGGGCTGGGGCCAACGTCCTGACTTTC.

CDR3 sequence: CASSSKGTGANVLTF. The CDR3 bases are TGTGCCAGCAGTTCCAAGGGGACTGGGGCCAACGTCCTGACTTTC. The V call is TRBV27, the J call TRBJ2-6, with D possibly being TRBD1 (5 bases). CDR1 is MNHEY and CDR2 is SMNVEV in the germline V gene (reference sequence). The V end lost 4 bases, the J end lost 2 bases, and 9 bases lay between the germline ends. This CDR3 has 15 amino acids.